One sample yielded the 8 T cell receptor beta chains listed below, sequenced in a study of blood T cells in healthy people across ages. Combining a sample-barcoded 5' primer with a J-beta primer mix, a second PCR ran for about 7 to 11 cycles. TCRdb passed the 5' RACE reads through MiXCR, listing each CDR3 protein once. The repertoire consists of more than 650,000 distinct CDR3 sequences, with 22% occurring once and the leading ten covering about 22%. Input material: blood. These TCRs come from a man in his 70s in good health.

This chain joins TRBV3-1 and TRBJ2-7; 7 bases match TRBD2. The CDR3 consists of 15 residues. V shed 1 base and J 2 bases; nucleotides not matched to a gene: 5. Germline assignment: CDR1 LGHDT and CDR2 YNNKEL (reference sequence). CDR3 DNA sequence: TGTGCCAGCAGCCAAGTAAGCGGGAAAGCCTACGAGCAGTACGTC. It specifies CASSQVSGKAYEQYV.

This clonotype was counted only a few times. The chain combines TRBV12-3 or TRBV12-4 with TRBJ1-5; D is ambiguous. Trimming cost V 7 bases and J 4 bases, with 11 bases left between them. This CDR3 spans 13 amino acids. The CDR3 sequence is CASTPRVNQPQHF. CDR3 sequence (DNA): TGTGCCAGCACCCCTAGGGTGAATCAGCCCCAGCATTTT.

At least ten counts were recorded for this clonotype. This chain connects TRBV5-1 to TRBJ1-1; D is unresolved. V was trimmed by 1 base and J by 4 bases, leaving 5 bases between them. Germline V gene sequence: CDR1 SGHRS, CDR2 YFSETQ. The CDR3 totals 12 residues. The CDR3 loop is CASSLLGTEAFF. The CDR3 bases are TGCGCCAGCAGCTTGTTAGGCACTGAAGCTTTCTTT.

The genes are TRBV6-5 and TRBJ1-6; D call uncertain. CDR1 and CDR2 from the germline V gene are MNHEY and SVGAGI. CDR3 length equals 12 residues. V was trimmed by 2 bases and J by 8 bases, leaving 4 bases between them. The CDR3 DNA sequence: TGTGCCAGCAGTTACAGGGATTCACCCCTCCACTTT. Translating it yields CASSYRDSPLHF.

This clonotype occurred a few times. The CDR3 DNA reads as TGCGCCAGCAGACCTCGGACAGAATTACAAGAGACCCAGTACTTC. It encodes CASRPRTELQETQYF. The J gene is TRBJ2-5, the V gene TRBV5-1; the D gene is possibly TRBD1 (6 bases). Deletions cut 5 bases from V and 2 bases from J, with 16 bases between. The CDR3 extends over 15 amino acids. Germline CDR1 and CDR2: SGHRS and YFSETQ.

A note on this clonotype: One end of the junction is discordant with germline, which a read error may explain. The chain carries TRBV9 and TRBJ2-5; D is undetermined. Looked up from germline, CDR1 is SGDLS and CDR2 is YYNGEE. The CDR3 sequence is 13 residues long. CDR3 residues: CTSSVALRETQYF. As DNA, the CDR3 is TGTACCAGCAGCGTAGCTTTGAGGGAGACCCAGTACTTC.

This clonotype was detected a few times. The chain recombines TRBV3-1 with TRBJ2-3; the D is unclear. Germline CDR1 and CDR2: LGHDT and YNNKEL (reference sequence). The CDR3 contains 12 residues. Trimming stripped 9 bases from V and 2 bases from J, with 9 bases between. CDR3 sequence (DNA): TGTGCCAGTACTGACACCACAGATACGCAGTATTTT. It is translated as CASTDTTDTQYF.

The chain employs TRBV7-8 and TRBJ2-1; D assignment may be TRBD1 or TRBD2 (5 bases each). This CDR3 spans 17 amino acids. The V end was cut by 0 bases, the J end by 0 bases, with 12 bases between. CDR1 and CDR2 from the germline V gene are SGHVS and FQNEAQ. CDR3 DNA: TGTGCCAGCAGCTTAGCGCATGGGGGAAGCTCCTACAATGAGCAGTTCTTC. This codes for CASSLAHGGSSYNEQFF.